This paragraph covers one T cell receptor beta chain sequence. Clones were sequenced by immunoSEQ multiplex PCR, and TCRdb holds only the in-frame ones, with some missing. The data show about 250,000 clones, 70% to 90% seen once. V lost 4 bases to trimming and J lost 1 base; unmatched junction nucleotides: 5. The CDR3 contains 15 residues. Germline CDR1 is SEHNR and CDR2 is FQNEAQ (reference sequence). This entry comes from a study of blood T cell repertoires in COVID-19. About the research overall: There were acute and convalescent COVID-19 samples, and they came from the United States, Italy and Spain. Sources were T cells, B-cell-depleted T cells, or PBMCs; the material itself was cDNA or gDNA.

The sequencing input was peripheral blood. The rearrangement links TRBV7-9 to TRBJ1-1; 8 nucleotides agree with TRBD1. This clonotype was sampled from a man in his late teens or twenties with active or convalescent COVID-19. As DNA, the CDR3 is TGTGCCAGCAGCTGGATGGGACAGGCGAACACTGAAGCTTTCTTT. This codes for CASSWMGQANTEAFF.